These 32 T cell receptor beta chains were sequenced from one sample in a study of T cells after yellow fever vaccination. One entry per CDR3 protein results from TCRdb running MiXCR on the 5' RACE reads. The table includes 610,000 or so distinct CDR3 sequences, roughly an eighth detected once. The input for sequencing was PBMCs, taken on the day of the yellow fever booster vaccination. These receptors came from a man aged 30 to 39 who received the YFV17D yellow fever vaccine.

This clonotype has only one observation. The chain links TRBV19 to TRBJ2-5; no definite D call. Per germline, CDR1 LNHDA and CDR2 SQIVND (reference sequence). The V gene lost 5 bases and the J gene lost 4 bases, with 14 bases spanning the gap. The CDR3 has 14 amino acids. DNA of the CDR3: TGTGCCAGTAGTGTCGGCCGATACCCAGAGACCCAGTACTTC. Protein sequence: CASSVGRYPETQYF.

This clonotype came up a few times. CDR3 DNA: TGTGCCAGCAGTTTAAGACTAGCGGGAGGAGGAGAGCAGTTCTTC. This sequence encodes CASSLRLAGGGEQFF. J is TRBJ2-1 and V is TRBV27, with 13 positions matching TRBD2. Per germline, CDR1 MNHEY and CDR2 SMNVEV (reference sequence). Germline trimming cut 2 bases from V and 10 bases from J; bases unmatched to any gene: 5. The CDR3 has 15 amino acids.

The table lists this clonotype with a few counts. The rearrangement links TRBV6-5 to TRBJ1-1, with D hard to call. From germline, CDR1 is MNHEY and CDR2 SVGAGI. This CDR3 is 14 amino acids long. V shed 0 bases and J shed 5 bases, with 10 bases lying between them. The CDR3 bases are TGTGCCAGCAGTTACTCCTCGGCGGCTACTGAAGCTTTCTTT. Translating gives CASSYSSAATEAFF.

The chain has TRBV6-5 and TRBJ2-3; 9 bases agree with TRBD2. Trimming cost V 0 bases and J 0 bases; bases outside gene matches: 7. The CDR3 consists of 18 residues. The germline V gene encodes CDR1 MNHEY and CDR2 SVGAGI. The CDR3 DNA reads TGTGCCAGCAGTTACTCGAGCCCTAGCGGGACCAGCACAGATACGCAGTATTTT. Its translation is CASSYSSPSGTSTDTQYF.

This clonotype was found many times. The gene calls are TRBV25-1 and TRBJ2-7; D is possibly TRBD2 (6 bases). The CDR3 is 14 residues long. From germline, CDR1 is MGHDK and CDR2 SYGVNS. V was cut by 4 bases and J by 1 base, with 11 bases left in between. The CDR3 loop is CASSATGGSYEQYF. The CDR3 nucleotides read TGTGCCAGCAGTGCTACCGGGGGATCCTACGAGCAGTACTTC.

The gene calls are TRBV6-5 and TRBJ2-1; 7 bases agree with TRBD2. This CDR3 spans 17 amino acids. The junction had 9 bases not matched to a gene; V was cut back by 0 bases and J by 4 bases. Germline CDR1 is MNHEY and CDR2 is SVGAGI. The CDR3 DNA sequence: TGTGCCAGCAGTTACTCGAGGGGAGGGAGCACTTACAATGAGCAGTTCTTC. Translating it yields CASSYSRGGSTYNEQFF.

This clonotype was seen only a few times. As DNA, the CDR3 is TGCGCCAGCAGTCAAGGGATTACAGGGCCAGAGACCCAGTACTTC. Residues: CASSQGITGPETQYF. This rearrangement joins TRBV23-1 to TRBJ2-5, with D possibly TRBD1 on 6 matching bases. TRBV23-1 is placed among ORFs of uncertain function. This CDR3 is 15 amino acids long. The V end lost 2 bases, the J end lost 4 bases, and 14 bases lay between the germline ends.

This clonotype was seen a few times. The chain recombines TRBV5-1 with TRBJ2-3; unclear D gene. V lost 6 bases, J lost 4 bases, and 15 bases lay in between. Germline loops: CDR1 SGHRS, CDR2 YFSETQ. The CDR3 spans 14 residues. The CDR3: CASNNDSVADTQYF. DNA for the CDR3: TGCGCCAGCAACAACGACTCGGTAGCAGATACGCAGTATTTT.

The CDR3 spells CASSLLAGGREQYF. CDR3 coding DNA: TGTGCCAGCAGCTTACTAGCGGGAGGGAGAGAGCAGTACTTC. This chain connects TRBV7-6 to TRBJ2-7; 12 bases match TRBD2. J was trimmed by 7 bases and V by 2 bases; bases with no gene match: 3. Germline V gene data show CDR1 as SGHVS and CDR2 as FNYEAQ. This CDR3 is built from 14 residues.

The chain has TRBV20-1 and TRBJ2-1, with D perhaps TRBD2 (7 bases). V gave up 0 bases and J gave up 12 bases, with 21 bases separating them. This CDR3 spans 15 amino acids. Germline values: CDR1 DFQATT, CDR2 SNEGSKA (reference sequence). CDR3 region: CSAREAGAPAQGQFF. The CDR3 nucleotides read TGCAGTGCTAGAGAGGCGGGGGCCCCGGCCCAGGGGCAGTTCTTC.

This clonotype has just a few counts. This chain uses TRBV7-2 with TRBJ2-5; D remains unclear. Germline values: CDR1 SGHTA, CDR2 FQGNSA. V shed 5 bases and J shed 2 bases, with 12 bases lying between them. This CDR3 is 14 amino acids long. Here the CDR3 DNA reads TGTGCCAGCAGCACCCGCTGGGGTCAAGAGACCCAGTACTTC. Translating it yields CASSTRWGQETQYF.

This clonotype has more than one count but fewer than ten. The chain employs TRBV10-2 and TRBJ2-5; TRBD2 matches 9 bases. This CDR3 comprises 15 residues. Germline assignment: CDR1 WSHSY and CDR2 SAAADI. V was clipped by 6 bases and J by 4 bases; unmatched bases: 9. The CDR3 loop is CASRMGLASPETQYF. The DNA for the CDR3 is TGCGCCAGCAGAATGGGACTAGCCTCTCCAGAGACCCAGTACTTC.

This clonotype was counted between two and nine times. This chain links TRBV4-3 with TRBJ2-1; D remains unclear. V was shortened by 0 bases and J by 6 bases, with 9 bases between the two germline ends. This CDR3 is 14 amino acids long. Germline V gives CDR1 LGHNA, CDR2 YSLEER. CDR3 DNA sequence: TGCGCCAGCAGCCAAGATCTGGATCGCAATGAGCAGTTCTTC. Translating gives CASSQDLDRNEQFF.

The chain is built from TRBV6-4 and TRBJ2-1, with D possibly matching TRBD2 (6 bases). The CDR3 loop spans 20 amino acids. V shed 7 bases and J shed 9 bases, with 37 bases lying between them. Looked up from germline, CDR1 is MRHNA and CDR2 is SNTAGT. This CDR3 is CASTPWGIPRATLPGGEQFF. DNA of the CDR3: TGTGCCAGCACTCCCTGGGGGATCCCACGAGCGACCCTCCCCGGGGGTGAGCAGTTCTTC.

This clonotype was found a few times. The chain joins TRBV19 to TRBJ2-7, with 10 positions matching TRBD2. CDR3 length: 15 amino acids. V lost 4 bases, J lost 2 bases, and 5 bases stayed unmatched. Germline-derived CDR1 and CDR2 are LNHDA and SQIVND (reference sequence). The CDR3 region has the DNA TGTGCCAGTAGTACCCTTGGGACTAGCGCCTACGAGCAGTACTTC. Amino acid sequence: CASSTLGTSAYEQYF.

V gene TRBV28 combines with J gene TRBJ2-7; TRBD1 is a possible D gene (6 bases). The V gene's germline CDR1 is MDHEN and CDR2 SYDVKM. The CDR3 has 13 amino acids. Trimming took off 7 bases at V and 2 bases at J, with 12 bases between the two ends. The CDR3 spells CASTGTFPYEQYF. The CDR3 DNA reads TGTGCCAGCACCGGGACATTCCCCTACGAGCAGTACTTC. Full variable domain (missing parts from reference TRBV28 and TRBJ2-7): DVKVTQSSRYLVKRTGEKVFLECVQDMDHENMFWYRQDPGLGLRLIYFSYDVKMKEKGDIPEGYSVSREKKERFSLILESASTNQTSMYLCASTGTFPYEQYFGPGTRLTVT.

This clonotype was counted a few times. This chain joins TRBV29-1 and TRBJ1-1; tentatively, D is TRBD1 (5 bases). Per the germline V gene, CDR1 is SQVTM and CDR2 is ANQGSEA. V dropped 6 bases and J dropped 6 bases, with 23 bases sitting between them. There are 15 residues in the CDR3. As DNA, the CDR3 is TGCAGCGTCGCCGCCGGGGGGAGCAGGGTCGCTGAAGCTTTCTTT. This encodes CSVAAGGSRVAEAFF.

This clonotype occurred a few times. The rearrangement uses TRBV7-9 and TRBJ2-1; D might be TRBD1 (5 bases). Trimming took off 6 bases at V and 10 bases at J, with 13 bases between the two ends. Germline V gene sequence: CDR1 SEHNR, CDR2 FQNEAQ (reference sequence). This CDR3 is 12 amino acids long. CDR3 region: CASRSDNIEQFF. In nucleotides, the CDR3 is TGTGCCAGCAGATCGGACAATATCGAGCAGTTCTTC.

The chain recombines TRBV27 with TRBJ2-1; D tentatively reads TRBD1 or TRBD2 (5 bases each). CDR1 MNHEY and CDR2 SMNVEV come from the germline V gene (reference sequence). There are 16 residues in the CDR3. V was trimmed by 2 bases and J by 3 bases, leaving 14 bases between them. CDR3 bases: TGTGCCAGCAGTTTAAATTTGAGGGGAATCTACAATGAGCAGTTCTTC. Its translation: CASSLNLRGIYNEQFF.

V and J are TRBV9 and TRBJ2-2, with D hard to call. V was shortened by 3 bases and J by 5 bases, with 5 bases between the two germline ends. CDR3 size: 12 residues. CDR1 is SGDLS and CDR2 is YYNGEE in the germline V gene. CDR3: CASSGRTGELFF. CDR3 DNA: TGTGCCAGCAGCGGGCGTACCGGGGAGCTGTTTTTT.

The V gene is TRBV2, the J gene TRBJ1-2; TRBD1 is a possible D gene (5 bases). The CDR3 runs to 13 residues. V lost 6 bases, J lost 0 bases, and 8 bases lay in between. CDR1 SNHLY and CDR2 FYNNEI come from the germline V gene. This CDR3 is CASRRGTNYGYTF. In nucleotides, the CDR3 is TGTGCCAGCAGAAGGGGAACTAACTATGGCTACACCTTC.

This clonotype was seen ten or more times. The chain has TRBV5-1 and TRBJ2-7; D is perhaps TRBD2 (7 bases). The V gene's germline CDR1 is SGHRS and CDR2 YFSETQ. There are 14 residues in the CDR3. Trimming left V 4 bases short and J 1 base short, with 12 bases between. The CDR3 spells CASSLGGGSYEQYF. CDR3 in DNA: TGCGCCAGCAGCCTAGGGGGGGGATCCTACGAGCAGTACTTC.

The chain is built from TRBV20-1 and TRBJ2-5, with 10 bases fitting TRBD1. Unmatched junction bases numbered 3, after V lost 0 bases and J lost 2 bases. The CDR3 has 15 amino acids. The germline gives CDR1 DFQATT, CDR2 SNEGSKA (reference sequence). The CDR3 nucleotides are TGCAGTGCTAGAGACGGGACAGGGGATCAAGAGACCCAGTACTTC. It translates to CSARDGTGDQETQYF.

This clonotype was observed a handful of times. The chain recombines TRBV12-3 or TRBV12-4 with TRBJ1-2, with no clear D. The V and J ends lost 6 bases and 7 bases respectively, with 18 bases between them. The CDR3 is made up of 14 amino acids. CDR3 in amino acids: CASSLQQRPSGYTF. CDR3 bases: TGTGCCAGCAGCCTCCAACAGCGCCCCAGTGGCTACACCTTC.

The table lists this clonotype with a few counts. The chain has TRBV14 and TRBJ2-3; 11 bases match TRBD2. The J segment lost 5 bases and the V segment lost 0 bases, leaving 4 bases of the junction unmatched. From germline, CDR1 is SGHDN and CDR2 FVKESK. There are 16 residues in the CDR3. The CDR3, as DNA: TGTGCCAGCAGCCAAGAAGGAGGACTAGCGGGAGATACGCAGTATTTT. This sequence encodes CASSQEGGLAGDTQYF.

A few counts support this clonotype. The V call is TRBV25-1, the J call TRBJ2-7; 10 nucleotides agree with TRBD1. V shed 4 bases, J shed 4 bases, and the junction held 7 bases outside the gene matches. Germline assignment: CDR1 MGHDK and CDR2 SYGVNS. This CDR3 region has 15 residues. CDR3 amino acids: CASSVTGTGVYEQYF. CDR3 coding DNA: TGTGCCAGCAGTGTCACCGGGACAGGGGTTTACGAGCAGTACTTC.

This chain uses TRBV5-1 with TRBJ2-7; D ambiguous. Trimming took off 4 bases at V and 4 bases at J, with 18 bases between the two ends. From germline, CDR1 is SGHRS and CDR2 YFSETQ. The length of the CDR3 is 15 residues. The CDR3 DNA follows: TGCGCCAGCAGCCAACTACCCGGTCAGGTTTACGAGCAGTACTTC. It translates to CASSQLPGQVYEQYF.

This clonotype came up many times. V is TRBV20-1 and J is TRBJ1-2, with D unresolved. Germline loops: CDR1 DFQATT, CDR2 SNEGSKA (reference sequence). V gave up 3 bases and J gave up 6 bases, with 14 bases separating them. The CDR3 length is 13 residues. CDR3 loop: CSARRQLVDGYTF. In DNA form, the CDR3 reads TGCAGTGCTAGGCGGCAGCTAGTGGATGGCTACACCTTC.

In DNA, the CDR3 is TGCAGTGCCCGGTACGCGGGAGGCCGACATACGCAGTATTTT. It translates to CSARYAGGRHTQYF. The chain has TRBV20-1 and TRBJ2-3, with TRBD2 matching 8 bases. Germline CDR1 is DFQATT and CDR2 is SNEGSKA (reference sequence). The length of the CDR3 is 14 residues. The trim removed 6 bases at V and 7 bases at J, leaving 12 bases unmatched.

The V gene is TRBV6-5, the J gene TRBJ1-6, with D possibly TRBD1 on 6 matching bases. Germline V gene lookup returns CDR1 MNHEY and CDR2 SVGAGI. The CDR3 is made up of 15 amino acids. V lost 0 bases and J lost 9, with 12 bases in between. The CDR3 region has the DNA TGTGCCAGCAGTTACTCGACACAGGGAAGTTCACCCCTCCACTTT. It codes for CASSYSTQGSSPLHF.

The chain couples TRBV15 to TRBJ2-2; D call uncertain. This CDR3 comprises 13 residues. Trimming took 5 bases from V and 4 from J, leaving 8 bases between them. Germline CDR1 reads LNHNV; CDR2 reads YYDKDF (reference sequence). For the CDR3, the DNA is TGTGCCACCAGCCCTTGGGGCACCGGGGAGCTGTTTTTT. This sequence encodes CATSPWGTGELFF.

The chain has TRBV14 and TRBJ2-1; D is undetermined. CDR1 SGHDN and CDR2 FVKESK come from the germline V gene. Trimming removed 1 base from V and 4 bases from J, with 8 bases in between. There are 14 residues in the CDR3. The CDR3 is CASSQGHQYNEQFF. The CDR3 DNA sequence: TGTGCCAGCAGCCAAGGGCACCAATACAATGAGCAGTTCTTC. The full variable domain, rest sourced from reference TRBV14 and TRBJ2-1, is EAGVTQFPSHSVIEKGQTVTLRCDPISGHDNLYWYRRVMGKEIKFLLHFVKESKQDESGMPNNRFLAERTGGTYSTLKVQPAELEDSGVYFCASSQGHQYNEQFFGPGTRLTVL.